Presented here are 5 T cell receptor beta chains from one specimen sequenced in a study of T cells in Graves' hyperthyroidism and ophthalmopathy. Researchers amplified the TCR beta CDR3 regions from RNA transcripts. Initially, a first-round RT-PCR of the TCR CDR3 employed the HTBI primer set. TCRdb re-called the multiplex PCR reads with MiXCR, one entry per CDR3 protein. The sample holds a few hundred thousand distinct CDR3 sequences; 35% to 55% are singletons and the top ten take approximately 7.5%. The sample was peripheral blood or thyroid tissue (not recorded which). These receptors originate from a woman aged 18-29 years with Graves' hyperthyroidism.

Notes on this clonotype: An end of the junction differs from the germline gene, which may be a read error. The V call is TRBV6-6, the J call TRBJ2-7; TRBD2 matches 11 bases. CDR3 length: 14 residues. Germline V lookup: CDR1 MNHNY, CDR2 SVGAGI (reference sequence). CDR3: CASSPGLAVYEQHF. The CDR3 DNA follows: TGTGCCAGCAGCCCGGGACTAGCGGTCTACGAGCAGCACTTC.

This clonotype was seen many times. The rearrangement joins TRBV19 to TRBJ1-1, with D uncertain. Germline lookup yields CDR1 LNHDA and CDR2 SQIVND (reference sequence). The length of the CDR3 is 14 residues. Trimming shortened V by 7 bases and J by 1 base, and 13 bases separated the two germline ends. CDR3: CASKNPGENTEAFF. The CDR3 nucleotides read TGTGCCAGTAAGAACCCGGGAGAGAACACTGAAGCTTTCTTT.

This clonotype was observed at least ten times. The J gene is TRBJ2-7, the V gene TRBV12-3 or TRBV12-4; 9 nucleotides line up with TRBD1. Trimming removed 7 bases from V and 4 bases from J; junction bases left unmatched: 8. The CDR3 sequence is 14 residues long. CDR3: CASTLRTGEYEQYF. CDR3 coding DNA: TGTGCCAGCACCCTCAGGACAGGGGAGTACGAGCAGTACTTC.

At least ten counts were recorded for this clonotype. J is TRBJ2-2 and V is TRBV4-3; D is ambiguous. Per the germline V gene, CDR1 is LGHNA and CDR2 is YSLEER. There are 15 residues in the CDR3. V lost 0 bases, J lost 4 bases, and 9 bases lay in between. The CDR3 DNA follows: TGCGCCAGCAGCCAAGACCGGGCCCGCACCGGGGAGCTGTTTTTT. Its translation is CASSQDRARTGELFF.

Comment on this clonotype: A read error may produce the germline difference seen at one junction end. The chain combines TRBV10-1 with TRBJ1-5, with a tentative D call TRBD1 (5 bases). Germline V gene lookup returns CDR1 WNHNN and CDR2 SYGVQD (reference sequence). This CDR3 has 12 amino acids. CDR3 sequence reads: CASSEGVQLQHF. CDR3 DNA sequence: TGCGCCAGCAGTGAAGGGGTACAGCTCCAGCATTTT.